Listed below are T cell receptor beta chains from one sample, sequenced in a study of metastatic and nonmetastatic thyroid tumors. With MiXCR, TCRdb reprocessed the PCR reads. Of approximately 15,000 clones in the sample, around a fifth are singletons; the top ten hold roughly 22%. Sequenced material: adjacent normal tissue. These receptors all stem from a female donor with papillary thyroid cancer or a benign thyroid nodule (not recorded which). Some clones in this sample may be carry-over from other donors' samples. CDR3s include the opening cysteine and the closing phenylalanine or tryptophan. D genes are given only for firm matches. Size is stated for part of the rows, as once, few or many counts, or as a class when the clone is expanded.

size | J | length | D | V | DNA | CDR3
few | TRBJ2-7 | 11 | - | TRBV7-2 | TGTGCCAGCAGTCCTCCCTCCGAGCAGTACTTC | CASSPPSEQYF
- | TRBJ2-1 | 15 | TRBD2 | TRBV20-1 | TGCAGTGCTCCCCGGACCGGGACTAGTGTCAATGAGCAGTTCTTC | CSAPRTGTSVNEQFF
few | TRBJ1-2 | 14 | - | TRBV27 | TGTGCCAGCAGTTCCCAGGGCGGTAGCTATGGCTACACCTTC | CASSSQGGSYGYTF
many | TRBJ2-7 | 14 | - | TRBV6-6 | TGTGCCAGCAGTTACGGTTCTGGGGTGGTCGAGCAGTACTTC | CASSYGSGVVEQYF
- | TRBJ2-7 | 12 | - | TRBV7-9 | TGTGCCAGCAGCTTAGTGCTCCACGAGCAGTACTTC | CASSLVLHEQYF
few | TRBJ2-3 | 15 | TRBD2 | TRBV2 | TGTGCCAGCAGGGACCTTAGCGGGAGAGGAGATACGCAGTATTTT | CASRDLSGRGDTQYF
- | TRBJ2-2 | 15 | - | TRBV20-1 | TGCAGTGCTAGAGGCCCGGAGGCGAACACCGGGGAGCTGTTTTTT | CSARGPEANTGELFF
- | TRBJ2-1 | 15 | TRBD2 | TRBV20-1 | TGCAGTGCTGAAGTTGGGACTAGCGTTCACAATGAGCAGTTCTTC | CSAEVGTSVHNEQFF
- | TRBJ2-1 | 16 | TRBD1 | TRBV11-2 | TGTGCCAGCATCTCACCAGGGGGCGCAGTGATCAATGAGCAGTTCTTC | CASISPGGAVINEQFF
few | TRBJ2-2 | 17 | TRBD2 | TRBV6-1 | TGTGCCGGCATTAGACCGGGACTAGCGCTGAACACCGGGGAGCTGTTTTTT | CAGIRPGLALNTGELFF
- | TRBJ2-7 | 16 | TRBD2 | TRBV28 | TGTGCCAGCAGTTCTATACTAGCGGGAGTACCCTACGAGCAGTACTTC | CASSSILAGVPYEQYF
- | TRBJ2-1 | 12 | - | TRBV20-1 | TGCAGCGGTCATGGAGGAGTTAATGAGCAGTTCTTC | CSGHGGVNEQFF
few | TRBJ2-7 | 13 | - | TRBV27 | TGTGCCAGCAGTCCAAGGGGGGCCTACGAGCAGTACTTC | CASSPRGAYEQYF
- | TRBJ2-7 | 14 | - | TRBV2 | TGTGCCAGCAGGGAAGACAGGATGTCCTACGAGCAGTACTTC | CASREDRMSYEQYF
- | TRBJ2-3 | 14 | TRBD1 | TRBV2 | TGTGCCTGCAGGGACGGACAGGGGGTAGATACGCAGTGTTTT | CACRDGQGVDTQCF
- | TRBJ1-3 | 15 | - | TRBV18 | TGTGCCAGCTCACCACGCCAGGGTGGTGGAAACACCATATATTTT | CASSPRQGGGNTIYF
- | TRBJ1-1 | 14 | - | TRBV7-2 | TGTGCCAGCAGCCTCGGGAGGAAGAACACTGAAGCTTTCTTT | CASSLGRKNTEAFF
few | TRBJ2-1 | 15 | TRBD1 | TRBV10-3 | TGTGCCATCAGCCGACAGGGCAACTCCTACAATGAGCAGTTCTTC | CAISRQGNSYNEQFF
few | TRBJ1-2 | 14 | - | TRBV27 | TGTGCCAGCAGTTTAGTAGCGGATTCCTTTTACTACACCTTC | CASSLVADSFYYTF
many | TRBJ2-7 | 14 | TRBD1 | TRBV12-3/TRBV12-4 | TGTGCCAGCAGCAGGGACAGGGGACGGGACGGGCAGTACTTC | CASSRDRGRDGQYF
- | TRBJ1-2 | 12 | - | TRBV20-1 | TGCAGTGCTAGATCGGGGAACTATTGCTACACCTTC | CSARSGNYCYTF
few | TRBJ1-1 | 16 | TRBD1 | TRBV20-1 | TGCAGTGCCCTTCCCCGGGACAGGGGGCTGAACACTGAAGCTTTCTTT | CSALPRDRGLNTEAFF
many | TRBJ1-2 | 13 | - | TRBV27 | TGTGCCAGCGCCCCCCACCCTAACTATGGCTACACCTTC | CASAPHPNYGYTF
few | TRBJ1-2 | 14 | - | TRBV6-1 | TGTGCCAGCAGCCCGTCGCACGCTAACTATGGCTACACCTTC | CASSPSHANYGYTF
once | TRBJ2-7 | 11 | - | TRBV20-1 | TGCAGTGCTGGACCCGTGGGAGAGCAGTACTTC | CSAGPVGEQYF
- | TRBJ1-6 | 13 | - | TRBV20-1 | TGCAGTGCTAGAGAGATCAATAATTCACCCCTCCACTTT | CSAREINNSPLHF
- | TRBJ2-7 | 14 | - | TRBV20-1 | TGCAGTGCTAGGGGTGGGACATCCCCCCTCGAGCAGTACTTC | CSARGGTSPLEQYF
few | TRBJ1-5 | 18 | TRBD1 | TRBV7-3 | TGTGCCAGCAGCTTAATCACAGGGGGCATTTATAGCAATCAGCCCCAGCATTTT | CASSLITGGIYSNQPQHF
few | TRBJ2-7 | 12 | - | TRBV20-1 | TGCAGTGCTAGAGGTAGCTCCTACGAGCAGTACTTC | CSARGSSYEQYF
few | TRBJ1-3 | 16 | - | TRBV11-2 | TGTGCCAGCAGCCCCTTCCGTGGTGACTCTGGAAACACCATATATTTT | CASSPFRGDSGNTIYF
- | TRBJ2-7 | 14 | - | TRBV13 | TGTGCCAGCAGCTTATCGGGACGCTCCTACGAGCAGTACTTC | CASSLSGRSYEQYF
- | TRBJ2-2 | 15 | - | TRBV6-1 | TGTGCCAGCAGCGAAGCGGCGGGATCGCCCGGGGAGCTGTTTTTT | CASSEAAGSPGELFF
- | TRBJ2-1 | 15 | - | TRBV24-1 | TGTGCCACCAGTGAAACCGGTAGGTCCTACAATGAGCAGTTCTTC | CATSETGRSYNEQFF
few | TRBJ2-7 | 13 | - | TRBV12-3/TRBV12-4 | TGTGCCAGCACAGTAGGGGCCCTTGGCGAGCAGTACTTC | CASTVGALGEQYF
few | TRBJ2-1 | 12 | - | TRBV6-4 | TGTGCCAGCCGGGATGGTTACAATGAGCAGTTCTTC | CASRDGYNEQFF
few | TRBJ2-7 | 11 | - | TRBV28 | TGTGCCAGCGCACTTAATCGCGAGCAGTACTTC | CASALNREQYF
once | TRBJ2-3 | 15 | TRBD2 | TRBV19 | TGTGCCATCCTTTCCCGGGACTATAAGGCTGATACGCAGTATTTT | CAILSRDYKADTQYF
- | TRBJ2-7 | 14 | - | TRBV4-1 | TGCGCCAGCAGCCAAAGCGGAAACTCTCACGAGCAGTACTTC | CASSQSGNSHEQYF
- | TRBJ1-5 | 16 | TRBD1 | TRBV11-1 | TGTGCCAGCAGCTCAGGGGGGACAGGGAGCAATCAGCCCCAGCATTTT | CASSSGGTGSNQPQHF
many | TRBJ1-4 | 14 | - | TRBV6-1 | TGTGCCAGCAGCCGACAGGCAACTAATGAAAAACTGTTTTTT | CASSRQATNEKLFF
- | TRBJ2-3 | 14 | - | TRBV18 | TGTGCCAGCTCACCACCCGCTAGAACAGATACGCAGTATTTT | CASSPPARTDTQYF
- | TRBJ2-1 | 15 | - | TRBV28 | TGTGCCAGCACCCGCTGGTGCAGGGTTTGCAATGAGCAGTTCTTC | CASTRWCRVCNEQFF
few | TRBJ2-7 | 14 | - | TRBV11-2 | TGTGCCGCAAAAATGGGGGCTAGCTCCTACGAGCAGTACTTC | CAAKMGASSYEQYF
few | TRBJ1-6 | 15 | - | TRBV6-1 | TGTGCCAGTTCAAAGGGAGAGGGGCTGAATTCACCCCTCCACTTT | CASSKGEGLNSPLHF
- | TRBJ1-2 | 15 | - | TRBV7-3 | TGTGCCAGCAGCTTAACTTCTGAGGCGGGCGGGGGCTACACCTTC | CASSLTSEAGGGYTF
- | TRBJ2-2 | 14 | - | TRBV6-5 | TGTGCCAGCAGTCCGACGGGTAGCAACGGGGAGCTGTTTTTT | CASSPTGSNGELFF
few | TRBJ2-1 | 14 | - | TRBV10-1 | TGCGCCAGCAGTGAGTCGGGGGGATACAATGAGCAGTTCTTC | CASSESGGYNEQFF
many | TRBJ2-3 | 16 | TRBD2 | TRBV12-3/TRBV12-4 | TGTGCCAGCAGTTTAGGGACTAGCGGAGCCACAGATACGCAGTATTTT | CASSLGTSGATDTQYF